This TCR beta chain comes out of a study of T cell responses to AZD1222 COVID-19 vaccine. The method was immunoSEQ multiplex PCR; TCRdb's version includes in-frame clones alone and lacks a portion of them. The data hold approximately 35,000 clones, with 70% to 90% observed a single time. Trimming left V 0 bases short and J 1 base short, with 13 bases between. Germline-derived CDR1 and CDR2 are LNHNV and YYDKDF (reference sequence). The CDR3 runs 16 residues. The clonotype originates from an adult who received the AZD1222 COVID-19 vaccine. The sample in question was peripheral blood, obtained 28 days after the second AZD1222 dose. This sequence joins TRBV15 and TRBJ2-7; D gene unclear. Here the CDR3 DNA reads TGTGCCACCAGCAGAGAGTATTCCAGCAGATCCTACGAGCAGTACTTC. It is translated as CATSREYSSRSYEQYF. The complete variable domain, with remaining parts taken from reference TRBV15 and TRBJ2-7, reads DAMVIQNPRYQVTQFGKPVTLSCSQTLNHNVMYWYQQKSSQAPKLLFHYYDKDFNNEADTPDNFQSRRPNTSFCFLDIRSPGLGDTAMYLCATSREYSSRSYEQYFGPGTRLTVT.